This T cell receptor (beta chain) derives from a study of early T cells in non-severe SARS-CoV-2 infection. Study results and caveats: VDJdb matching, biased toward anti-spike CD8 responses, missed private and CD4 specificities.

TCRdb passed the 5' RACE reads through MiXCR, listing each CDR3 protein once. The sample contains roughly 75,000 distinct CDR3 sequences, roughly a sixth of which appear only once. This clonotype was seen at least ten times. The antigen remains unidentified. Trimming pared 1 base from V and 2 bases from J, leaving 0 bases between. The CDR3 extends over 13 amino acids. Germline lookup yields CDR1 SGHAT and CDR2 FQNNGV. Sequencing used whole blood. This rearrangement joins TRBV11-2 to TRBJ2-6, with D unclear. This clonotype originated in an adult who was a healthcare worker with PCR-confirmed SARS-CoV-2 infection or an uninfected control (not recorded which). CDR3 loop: CASSLAGANVLTF. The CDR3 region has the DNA TGTGCCAGCAGCTTAGCTGGGGCCAACGTCCTGACTTTC. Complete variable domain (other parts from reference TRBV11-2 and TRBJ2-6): EAGVAQSPRYKIIEKRQSVAFWCNPISGHATLYWYQQILGQGPKLLIQFQNNGVVDDSQLPKDRFSAERLKGVDSTLKIQPAKLEDSAVYLCASSLAGANVLTFGAGSRLTVL.